The 20 T cell receptor beta chains below come from one sample, sequenced in a study of cytotoxic CD8 clonotypes in ibrutinib-treated CLL. The assay was immunoSEQ multiplex PCR, and TCRdb's table has in-frame clones only and misses some. The table includes about 270,000 clones, approximately 76% detected once. Sequences were derived from PBMCs, sampled at disease progression, from a patient treated with ibrutinib. These receptors came from a human donor with chronic lymphocytic leukemia.

This sequence joins TRBV5-1 and TRBJ2-5; D is perhaps TRBD2 (6 bases). Trimming stripped 4 bases from V and 4 bases from J, with 17 bases between. Germline V lookup: CDR1 SGHRS, CDR2 YFSETQ. The CDR3 length is 15 residues. The CDR3 bases are TGCGCCAGCAGCCCCTCCGGGGGAATAGTAGAGACCCAGTACTTC. It translates to CASSPSGGIVETQYF.

V gene TRBV29-1 combines with J gene TRBJ2-5, with D unresolved. The CDR3 has 11 residues. Germline V gene sequence: CDR1 SQVTM, CDR2 ANQGSEA. With 4 bases removed from V and 5 bases from J, the gap between germline ends came to 8 bases. The CDR3 spells CSVASLETQYF. The CDR3 bases are TGCAGCGTTGCTAGTTTGGAGACCCAGTACTTC.

J is TRBJ1-4 and V is TRBV29-1; D is undetermined. This CDR3 spans 14 amino acids. Germline V CDR1 and CDR2: SQVTM, ANQGSEA. The V end lost 3 bases, the J end lost 7 bases, and 15 bases lay between the germline ends. The DNA of the CDR3 is TGCAGCGTTGAGGATGGGAACAGTGGTGAAAAACTGTTTTTT. Amino acid sequence: CSVEDGNSGEKLFF.

This clone was seen a single time. The chain combines TRBV5-1 with TRBJ2-3; 11 positions match TRBD2. V lost 5 bases, J lost 8 bases, and 16 bases stayed unmatched. From germline, CDR1 is SGHRS and CDR2 YFSETQ. The CDR3 totals 17 residues. The CDR3 loop reads CASRPTSGSVVSGTQYF. The CDR3 nucleotides read TGCGCCAGCAGACCTACTAGCGGGAGTGTGGTTAGCGGTACGCAGTATTTT.

This sequence joins TRBV9 and TRBJ2-5; the D is unclear. V lost 7 bases and J lost 5, with 9 bases in between. The CDR3 runs to 11 residues. The germline CDR1 and CDR2 sequences are SGDLS and YYNGEE. The CDR3: CASGPPETQYF. CDR3 DNA: TGTGCCAGCGGCCCGCCGGAGACCCAGTACTTC.

The chain is built from TRBV2 and TRBJ2-3; a weak D match, TRBD2 (6 bases). The germline V gene encodes CDR1 SNHLY and CDR2 FYNNEI. The ends were cut back, 4 bases at V and 2 bases at J, with 13 bases in the middle. CDR3 length: 15 amino acids. This CDR3 is CASSGWAGPTDTQYF. DNA for the CDR3: TGTGCCAGCAGTGGCTGGGCGGGACCCACAGATACGCAGTATTTT.

About this clone itself: This sample also contains other DNA sequences that code for the same CDR3. The chain couples TRBV9 to TRBJ2-7; D ambiguous. Germline assignment: CDR1 SGDLS and CDR2 YYNGEE. The CDR3 runs 12 residues. V lost 3 bases and J lost 3, with 7 bases in between. DNA of the CDR3: TGTGCCAGCAGCGGATCCAGCTACGAGCAGTACTTC. It is translated as CASSGSSYEQYF. The variable domain in full, with the rest retrieved from reference TRBV9 and TRBJ2-7, is DSGVTQTPKHLITATGQRVTLRCSPRSGDLSVYWYQQSLDQGLQFLIQYYNGEERAKGNILERFSAQQFPDLHSELNLSSLELGDSALYFCASSGSSYEQYFGPGTRLTVT.

The chain combines TRBV15 with TRBJ2-3; 9 bases agree with TRBD1. Per the germline V gene, CDR1 is LNHNV and CDR2 is YYDKDF (reference sequence). The length of the CDR3 is 16 residues. Germline trimming cut 0 bases from V and 4 bases from J; bases unmatched to any gene: 5. This chain's CDR3 is CATSRDTGGLADTQYF. As DNA, the CDR3 is TGTGCCACCAGCAGAGATACAGGGGGCTTGGCAGATACGCAGTATTTT.

J is TRBJ2-1 and V is TRBV5-1, with 7 nucleotides matching TRBD2. There are 14 residues in the CDR3. After removal of 6 bases from V and 8 bases from J, the junction contained 11 bases not matched to a gene. Germline CDR1 is SGHRS and CDR2 is YFSETQ. In DNA, the CDR3 is TGCGCCAGCACCCCGTGGGGGGGTTCGGATGAGCAGTTCTTC. This codes for CASTPWGGSDEQFF.

This chain uses TRBV5-1 with TRBJ2-5; D is unclear. Looked up from germline, CDR1 is SGHRS and CDR2 is YFSETQ. This CDR3 spans 14 amino acids. With 1 base removed from V and 4 bases from J, the gap between germline ends came to 11 bases. The CDR3 region has the DNA TGCGCCAGCAGCTTGTCGTGGGCCAGAGAGACCCAGTACTTC. It codes for CASSLSWARETQYF.

The chain has TRBV2 and TRBJ2-7, with D perhaps given as TRBD1 or TRBD2 (5 bases each). Germline lookup yields CDR1 SNHLY and CDR2 FYNNEI. V dropped 9 bases and J dropped 3 bases, with 15 bases sitting between them. The CDR3 is 13 amino acids. The CDR3 is CASTRGSLYEQYF. The CDR3 DNA reads TGTGCCAGTACCCGGGGCAGCCTCTACGAGCAGTACTTC.

The table lists this clone with a few counts. V and J are TRBV7-2 and TRBJ2-7; D may match TRBD1 or TRBD2 (6 bases each). Germline V lookup: CDR1 SGHTA, CDR2 FQGNSA. V gave up 7 bases and J gave up 2 bases, with 15 bases separating them. The CDR3 spans 14 residues. CDR3 DNA: TGTGCCAGCACCCCGACAAGGGGGGCCTACGAGCAGTACTTC. Encoded protein: CASTPTRGAYEQYF.

The rearrangement joins TRBV27 to TRBJ2-3, with D unclear. The germline gives CDR1 MNHEY, CDR2 SMNVEV (reference sequence). The CDR3 covers 12 residues. V was cut by 6 bases and J by 7 bases, with 11 bases left in between. In DNA form, the CDR3 reads TGTGCCAGCAGCCGCACGCCGAATACGCAGTATTTT. Translating it yields CASSRTPNTQYF.

This clone was seen only a few times. This chain connects TRBV7-6 to TRBJ2-5; possibly TRBD1 or TRBD2 for D (6 bases each). The CDR3 length is 14 residues. Trimming left V 1 base short and J 7 bases short, with 13 bases between. Germline assignment: CDR1 SGHVS and CDR2 FNYEAQ. The CDR3 here is CASSLGRGPGTQYF. Here the CDR3 DNA reads TGTGCCAGCAGCTTAGGTCGGGGGCCCGGGACCCAGTACTTC.

The J gene is TRBJ2-2, the V gene TRBV25-1; possibly TRBD2 for D (5 bases). The CDR3 is made up of 16 amino acids. Germline V gene lookup returns CDR1 MGHDK and CDR2 SYGVNS. The ends were cut back, 6 bases at V and 5 bases at J, with 19 bases in the middle. CDR3 in DNA: TGTGCCAGCAGACGGGCTCTGGCGGGTTCGACCGGGGAGCTGTTTTTT. This encodes CASRRALAGSTGELFF.

This sequence joins TRBV13 and TRBJ1-2; maybe TRBD1 (5 bases). The CDR3 sequence is 18 residues long. The germline V gene has CDR1 PRHDT and CDR2 FYEKMQ (reference sequence). V was trimmed by 5 bases and J by 0 bases, leaving 22 bases between them. The CDR3 DNA reads as TGTGCCAGCAGCCCCCCCTTTGGGGGGGGAATGACTAACTATGGCTACACCTTC. This codes for CASSPPFGGGMTNYGYTF. The whole variable domain, remainder taken from reference TRBV13 and TRBJ1-2, is AAGVIQSPRHLIKEKRETATLKCYPIPRHDTVYWYQQGPGQDPQFLISFYEKMQSDKGSIPDRFSAQQFSDYHSELNMSSLELGDSALYFCASSPPFGGGMTNYGYTFGSGTRLTVV.

This clone was recorded only once. The J gene is TRBJ1-2, the V gene TRBV28; 7 bases are a match to TRBD1. CDR1 and CDR2 from the germline V gene are MDHEN and SYDVKM. J gave up 7 bases and V 6 bases, and 11 bases lay outside the gene matches. The CDR3 runs to 14 residues. In DNA, the CDR3 is TGTGCCAGCAGCAGGCCAACAGGGGTTGGTGGCTACACCTTC. Protein product: CASSRPTGVGGYTF.

The chain recombines TRBV11-2 with TRBJ2-2; TRBD2 aligns across 11 bases. The germline CDR1 and CDR2 sequences are SGHAT and FQNNGV. The CDR3 has 18 amino acids. The V and J ends lost 2 bases and 4 bases, in that order; junction bases with no gene match: 9. The CDR3 spells CASSLTVTSGSGTGELFF. The CDR3 nucleotides are TGTGCCAGCAGCTTAACCGTTACTAGCGGGAGCGGCACCGGGGAGCTGTTTTTT.

The chain uses TRBV29-1 and TRBJ2-6; D may be TRBD1 (5 bases). V lost 4 bases to trimming and J lost 4 bases, with 8 bases between them. The CDR3 has 13 residues. Germline V gene lookup returns CDR1 SQVTM and CDR2 ANQGSEA. The CDR3 coding sequence is TGCAGCGTTGGGGGCCCCGGGGCCAACGTCCTGACTTTC. The encoded protein is CSVGGPGANVLTF.

V and J are TRBV4-2 and TRBJ1-6, with D maybe TRBD1 (5 bases). The CDR3 length is 20 residues. The V end lost 0 bases, the J end lost 2 bases, and 20 bases lay between the germline ends. Germline V gives CDR1 LGHNA, CDR2 YNFKEQ. The CDR3, as DNA: TGTGCCAGCAGCCAAGAATGGGGCGGTCGGGGCCCCGCCTATAATTCACCCCTCCACTTT. Its translation: CASSQEWGGRGPAYNSPLHF.